This T cell receptor beta chain was identified during a study of T cells in Graves' hyperthyroidism and ophthalmopathy. Study-level findings and limits: Most thyroid clonotypes expanded above 0.001 were also detected in blood.

Diagnostic decisions used clinical symptoms, serum thyroxine and TRAb, thyroid ultrasound and orbital computed tomography. Drawn at first hyperthyroidism diagnosis, the blood sample preceded any ophthalmopathy symptoms. It was 8.5 to 10 ml of fresh peripheral blood that supplied the PBMCs. It was RNA transcripts that yielded the amplified TCR beta CDR3 regions. First-round RT-PCR with HTBI primers amplified the TCR CDR3 region. Each CDR3 protein gets one entry after TCRdb re-called the multiplex PCR reads with MiXCR. The repertoire has about 380,000 distinct CDR3 sequences, about 13% of them found once; the top ten carry about 20%. This clonotype has just a few counts. Its matching antigen is unknown. Germline lookup yields CDR1 SQVTM and CDR2 ANQGSEA. With 2 bases removed from V and 2 bases from J, the gap between germline ends came to 10 bases. This CDR3 comprises 13 residues.

This TCR was recovered from a man between 25 and 39 years old with Graves' hyperthyroidism that later progressed to Graves' ophthalmopathy. The rearrangement links TRBV29-1 to TRBJ2-7; D uncertain. The sample was blood. CDR3: CSVELIDTYEQYF. The DNA for the CDR3 is TGCAGCGTTGAACTAATTGACACCTACGAGCAGTACTTC.